The clone carrying this TCR beta chain came up a few times. V shed 4 bases and J 2 bases; nucleotides not matched to a gene: 3. This CDR3 is 15 amino acids long. Germline-derived CDR1 and CDR2 are SGHTA and FQGTGA. This entry is derived from a study of T cells after somatic rescue of genetic block. Measured with immunoSEQ multiplex PCR; TCRdb has only the in-frame clones, and not every one. This table holds nearly 10,000 clones, over 70% found once. Sequencing was carried out using peripheral blood mononuclear cells (PBMCs). The sequence derives from a boy between 10 and 17 years old. V is TRBV7-3 and J is TRBJ2-1; 9 bases align to TRBD2. CDR3 loop: CASSSRLAAYNEQFF. CDR3 nucleotide sequence: TGTGCCAGCAGCTCCCGACTAGCGGCCTACAATGAGCAGTTCTTC.